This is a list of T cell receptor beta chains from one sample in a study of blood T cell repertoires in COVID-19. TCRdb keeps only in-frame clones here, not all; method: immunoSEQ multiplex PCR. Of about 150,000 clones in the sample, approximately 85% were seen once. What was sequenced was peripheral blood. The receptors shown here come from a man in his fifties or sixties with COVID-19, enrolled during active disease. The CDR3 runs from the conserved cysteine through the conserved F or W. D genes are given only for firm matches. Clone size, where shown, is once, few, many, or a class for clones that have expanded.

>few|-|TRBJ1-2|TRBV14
CASSQVDGGYGYTF
TGTGCCAGCAGCCAAGTAGACGGAGGATATGGCTACACCTTC
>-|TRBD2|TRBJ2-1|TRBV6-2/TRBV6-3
CASSYGTTAEQFF
TGTGCCAGCAGTTACGGGACTACCGCTGAGCAGTTCTTC
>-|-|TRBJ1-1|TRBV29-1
CSVYGGFEAFF
TGCAGCGTTTACGGGGGGTTTGAAGCTTTCTTT
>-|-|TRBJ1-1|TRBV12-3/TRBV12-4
CASRRGQNTEAFF
TGTGCCAGCAGAAGGGGACAGAACACTGAAGCTTTCTTT
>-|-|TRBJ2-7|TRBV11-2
CASSSGGVGEQYF
TGTGCCAGCAGCTCCGGGGGTGTGGGGGAGCAGTACTTC
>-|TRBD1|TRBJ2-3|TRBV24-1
CATSDRTGHTQYF
TGTGCCACCAGTGATCGGACAGGGCATACGCAGTATTTT
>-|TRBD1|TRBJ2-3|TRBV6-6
CASSLDRTNTDTQYF
TGTGCCAGCAGTTTGGACAGGACCAACACAGATACGCAGTATTTT
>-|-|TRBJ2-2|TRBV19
CASSSQGNTGELFF
TGTGCCAGTAGTTCCCAGGGTAACACCGGGGAGCTGTTTTTT
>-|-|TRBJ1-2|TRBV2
CASRPGTLGHYGYTF
TGTGCCAGCAGACCCGGGACATTGGGGCACTATGGCTACACCTTC
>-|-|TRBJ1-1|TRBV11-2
CASSTRVGRGDTEAFF
TGTGCCAGCAGCACCCGGGTGGGCAGGGGCGACACTGAAGCTTTCTTT
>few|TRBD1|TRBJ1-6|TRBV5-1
CASSWTFRDSNSPLHF
TGCGCCAGCAGCTGGACTTTCCGGGACAGTAATTCACCCCTCCACTTT
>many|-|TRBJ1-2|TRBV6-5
CASRAKGRNYGYTF
TGTGCCAGCAGGGCTAAGGGGCGTAACTATGGCTACACCTTC
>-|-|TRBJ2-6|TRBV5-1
CASSFQVIGANVLTF
TGCGCCAGCAGCTTCCAGGTAATCGGGGCCAACGTCCTGACTTTC
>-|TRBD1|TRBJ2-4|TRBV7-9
CASSLGTVYKNIQYF
TGTGCCAGCAGCTTGGGGACAGTTTACAAAAACATTCAGTACTTC
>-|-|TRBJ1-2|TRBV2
CASRADNNYGYTF
TGTGCCAGCAGAGCCGACAATAACTATGGCTACACCTTC
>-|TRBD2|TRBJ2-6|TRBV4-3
CASSHQKGGAGANVLTF
TGCGCCAGCAGCCACCAAAAGGGAGGGGCTGGGGCCAACGTCCTGACTTTC
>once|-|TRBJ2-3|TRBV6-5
CASSYRTHTDTQYF
TGTGCCAGCAGTTACCGGACTCACACAGATACGCAGTATTTT
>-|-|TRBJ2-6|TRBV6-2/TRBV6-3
CASSPYGRQGSGANVLTF
TGTGCCAGCAGCCCTTACGGCAGGCAAGGCTCTGGGGCCAACGTCCTGACTTTC
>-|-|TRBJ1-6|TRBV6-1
CASSERDTAVGSPLHF
TGTGCCAGCAGTGAAAGGGACACGGCGGTTGGTTCACCCCTCCACTTT
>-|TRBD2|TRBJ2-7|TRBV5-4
CASSLDRGTSGYEQYF
TGTGCCAGCAGCTTGGACCGTGGGACTAGCGGGTACGAGCAGTACTTC
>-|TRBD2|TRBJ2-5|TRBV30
CAWTRGGKETQYF
TGTGCCTGGACCCGGGGAGGGAAAGAGACCCAGTACTTC
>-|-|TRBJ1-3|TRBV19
CASSAGGAPHSGNTIYF
TGTGCCAGTAGTGCGGGGGGGGCCCCCCACTCTGGAAACACCATATATTTT
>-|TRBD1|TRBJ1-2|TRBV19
CASSQDRGIYGYTF
TGTGCCAGTAGTCAGGACAGGGGGATCTATGGCTACACCTTC
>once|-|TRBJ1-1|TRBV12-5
CASALVPRDTEAFF
TGTGCTAGTGCCCTGGTCCCCCGGGACACTGAAGCTTTCTTT
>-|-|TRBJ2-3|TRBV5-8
CASSLAGGLTDTQYF
TGTGCCAGCAGCTTGGCGGGGGGCTTAACAGATACGCAGTATTTT
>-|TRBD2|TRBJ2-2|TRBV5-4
CASSFSGLAAGELFF
TGTGCCAGCAGCTTCTCGGGACTAGCAGCCGGGGAGCTGTTTTTT
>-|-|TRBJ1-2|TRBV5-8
CASSLQGYSLTYGYTF
TGTGCCAGCAGCTTACAGGGATACTCCCTTACGTATGGCTACACCTTC
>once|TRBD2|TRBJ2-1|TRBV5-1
CASSLSTGLAGGGGYNEQFF
TGCGCCAGCAGCCTATCAACCGGACTAGCGGGGGGAGGGGGCTACAATGAGCAGTTCTTC
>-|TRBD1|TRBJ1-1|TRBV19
CASRRGTGGRDTEAFF
TGTGCCAGTAGGAGGGGGACAGGGGGCCGAGACACTGAAGCTTTCTTT